The 30 T cell receptor beta chains listed next were all sequenced from one sample in a study of blood T cell repertoires in COVID-19. Assay: immunoSEQ multiplex PCR; the TCRdb copy retains only in-frame clones and omits some. The profile shows some 210,000 clones, around 92% of them singletons. Sequenced sample: peripheral blood. The receptors derive from a man aged 25 to 45 with acute or convalescent COVID-19.

The chain carries TRBV10-1 and TRBJ1-1; TRBD1 might be the D (6 bases). There are 14 residues in the CDR3. Germline CDR1 reads WNHNN; CDR2 reads SYGVQD (reference sequence). V lost 6 bases to trimming and J lost 2 bases, with 13 bases between them. The CDR3, as DNA: TGCGCCAGCAGCACAGGGTCGGGAAACACTGAAGCTTTCTTT. Protein product: CASSTGSGNTEAFF.

This chain connects TRBV9 to TRBJ2-6; D possibly corresponds to TRBD2 (7 bases). CDR1 SGDLS and CDR2 YYNGEE come from the germline V gene. The CDR3 is 18 amino acids. V was trimmed by 1 base and J by 0 bases, leaving 14 bases between them. Here the CDR3 reads CASSVKTGRVSGANVLTF. As DNA, the CDR3 is TGTGCCAGCAGCGTAAAAACAGGGAGGGTCTCTGGGGCCAACGTCCTGACTTTC.

The V and J genes are TRBV19 and TRBJ2-2; 7 bases fit TRBD2. This CDR3 has 16 residues. CDR1 and CDR2 (germline): LNHDA, SQIVND (reference sequence). V shed 5 bases, J shed 4 bases, and the junction held 10 bases outside the gene matches. The CDR3: CASSVVVAGLTGELFF. The DNA for the CDR3 is TGTGCCAGTAGTGTGGTGGTAGCGGGCCTCACCGGGGAGCTGTTTTTT.

The chain carries TRBV6-1 and TRBJ1-5; D gene unclear. V lost 0 bases and J 5 bases, leaving 8 bases between the germline ends. Germline V CDR1 and CDR2: MNHNS, SASEGT. This CDR3 is 14 amino acids long. CDR3 sequence: CASSEAGVDQPQHF. CDR3 coding DNA: TGTGCCAGCAGTGAAGCCGGAGTCGATCAGCCCCAGCATTTT.

This clone was counted once. The V and J genes are TRBV28 and TRBJ2-3; TRBD1 agrees at 10 bases. Germline V CDR1 and CDR2: MDHEN, SYDVKM. This CDR3 comprises 15 residues. J lost 3 bases, V lost 5 bases, and 5 bases had no gene match. The DNA of the CDR3 is TGTGCCAGCAGTGTCCCGGGACAGGGGACAGATACGCAGTATTTT. Protein product: CASSVPGQGTDTQYF.

V is TRBV9 and J is TRBJ2-1; TRBD2 matches 11 bases. The CDR3 runs to 16 residues. Germline CDR1 is SGDLS and CDR2 is YYNGEE. Losses at the gene ends were 3 bases for V and 1 base for J; bases not matched to a gene: 3. The CDR3 sequence is CASSALAGGSYNEQFF. The CDR3 nucleotides read TGTGCCAGCAGCGCCTTAGCGGGAGGGTCCTACAATGAGCAGTTCTTC.

The chain carries TRBV27 and TRBJ1-6, with D possibly TRBD1 on 6 matching bases. The V gene lost 8 bases and the J gene lost 9 bases, with 17 bases spanning the gap. The germline CDR1 and CDR2 sequences are MNHEY and SMNVEV (reference sequence). The length of the CDR3 is 14 residues. The CDR3 spells CASRLQGRASPLHF. In DNA, the CDR3 is TGTGCCAGCCGGTTACAGGGTAGAGCTTCACCCCTCCACTTT.

The chain joins TRBV5-1 to TRBJ2-7; 7 bases align to TRBD2. Germline loops: CDR1 SGHRS, CDR2 YFSETQ. The junction had 17 bases not matched to a gene; V was cut back by 3 bases and J by 2 bases. CDR3 length equals 18 residues. The CDR3 is CASSWSGGTGGFAYEQYF. CDR3 bases: TGCGCCAGCAGCTGGTCGGGAGGAACAGGCGGCTTCGCCTACGAGCAGTACTTC.

The genes are TRBV28 and TRBJ2-7; 8 nucleotides match TRBD2. Germline V gene sequence: CDR1 MDHEN, CDR2 SYDVKM. The CDR3 length is 19 residues. V was clipped by 4 bases and J by 3 bases; unmatched bases: 20. CDR3 coding DNA: TGTGCCAGCAGTTCGACGGGCCAGACCCCGGGACTAGAGTTCTACGAGCAGTACTTC. Its translation: CASSSTGQTPGLEFYEQYF.

As DNA, the CDR3 is TGTGCCAGTAGTCTGATGGGGAGGGGCCTACAAGAGACCCAGTACTTC. Its translation is CASSLMGRGLQETQYF. The rearrangement joins TRBV19 to TRBJ2-5, with 7 positions matching TRBD2. Per germline, CDR1 LNHDA and CDR2 SQIVND (reference sequence). Trimming removed 5 bases from V and 2 bases from J; junction bases left unmatched: 11. The CDR3 loop spans 16 amino acids.

DNA of the CDR3: TGTGCCACCAGCAAAACAGTTGATACGCAGTATTTT. As protein: CATSKTVDTQYF. The chain combines TRBV15 with TRBJ2-3; D remains unclear. The CDR3 covers 12 residues. Germline assignment: CDR1 LNHNV and CDR2 YYDKDF (reference sequence). Trimming left V 4 bases short and J 6 bases short, with 8 bases between. The variable domain in full, with the rest retrieved from reference TRBV15 and TRBJ2-3, is DAMVIQNPRYQVTQFGKPVTLSCSQTLNHNVMYWYQQKSSQAPKLLFHYYDKDFNNEADTPDNFQSRRPNTSFCFLDIRSPGLGDTAMYLCATSKTVDTQYFGPGTRLTVL.

The rearrangement uses TRBV18 and TRBJ2-7, with D tentatively TRBD2 (6 bases). The CDR3 runs to 15 residues. Trimming stripped 0 bases from V and 2 bases from J, with 11 bases between. Germline lookup yields CDR1 KGHSH and CDR2 LQKENI. The CDR3 sequence is CASSPPGGSTYEQYF. The CDR3 nucleotides are TGTGCCAGCTCACCACCGGGGGGATCGACCTACGAGCAGTACTTC.

The chain has TRBV28 and TRBJ1-5; D is undetermined. V lost 6 bases and J lost 3, with 9 bases in between. Germline V gives CDR1 MDHEN, CDR2 SYDVKM. This CDR3 region has 13 residues. The DNA of the CDR3 is TGTGCCAGCAGAGTACAGAACAATCAGCCCCAGCATTTT. Protein sequence: CASRVQNNQPQHF. Combining the CDR3 with reference TRBV28 and TRBJ1-5 gives the whole variable domain DVKVTQSSRYLVKRTGEKVFLECVQDMDHENMFWYRQDPGLGLRLIYFSYDVKMKEKGDIPEGYSVSREKKERFSLILESASTNQTSMYLCASRVQNNQPQHFGDGTRLSIL.

The rearrangement uses TRBV6-1 and TRBJ2-7; TRBD1 matches 11 bases. Trimming at V came to 3 bases and at J to 8 bases, leaving 15 bases not matched to a gene. CDR3 length: 17 residues. Germline V gene sequence: CDR1 MNHNS, CDR2 SASEGT. The CDR3 sequence is CASSDLEDRGLAFKQYF. CDR3 DNA sequence: TGTGCCAGCAGTGATCTGGAGGACAGGGGGCTGGCTTTCAAGCAGTACTTC.

V is TRBV19 and J is TRBJ2-1; 13 nucleotides match TRBD2. J was trimmed by 4 bases and V by 4 bases; bases with no gene match: 10. Germline CDR1 reads LNHDA; CDR2 reads SQIVND (reference sequence). The CDR3 spans 18 residues. The CDR3: CASSTGGLAGNPYNEQFF. The CDR3 DNA follows: TGTGCCAGTAGTACGGGGGGACTAGCGGGAAATCCTTACAATGAGCAGTTCTTC.

This clone was observed once. This sequence joins TRBV7-2 and TRBJ2-5, with D possibly TRBD2 on 6 matching bases. Looked up from germline, CDR1 is SGHTA and CDR2 is FQGNSA. The CDR3 spans 17 residues. The V end lost 1 base, the J end lost 2 bases, and 17 bases lay between the germline ends. CDR3 sequence: CASSLGLAFGEQETQYF. The CDR3 DNA sequence: TGTGCCAGCAGCTTAGGCCTAGCGTTTGGGGAACAAGAGACCCAGTACTTC.

The chain carries TRBV2 and TRBJ2-1; D is uncertain. Trimming pared 4 bases from V and 6 bases from J, leaving 4 bases between. Germline V CDR1 and CDR2: SNHLY, FYNNEI. This CDR3 spans 11 amino acids. The CDR3 protein is CASSAVNEQFF. The DNA for the CDR3 is TGTGCCAGCAGTGCTGTCAATGAGCAGTTCTTC.

This chain uses TRBV6-5 with TRBJ1-6, with 11 bases matching TRBD1. With 7 bases clipped from V and 10 bases from J, the junction kept 9 bases outside the gene matches. The CDR3 has 15 residues. The germline V gene encodes CDR1 MNHEY and CDR2 SVGAGI. The CDR3 loop is CASIFSGTGGSPLHF. The CDR3 DNA reads TGTGCCAGCATCTTTTCCGGGACAGGGGGATCACCCCTCCACTTT.

The chain joins TRBV7-2 to TRBJ2-2; 7 nucleotides match TRBD2. V shed 4 bases and J 4 bases; nucleotides not matched to a gene: 3. CDR3 length: 14 residues. Germline V gene sequence: CDR1 SGHTA, CDR2 FQGNSA. The CDR3 DNA sequence: TGTGCCAGCAGCTCCCTAGCGGTCACCGGGGAGCTGTTTTTT. Its translation is CASSSLAVTGELFF.

This clone appeared once. This rearrangement joins TRBV18 to TRBJ1-2, with D possibly being TRBD1 (5 bases). The germline gives CDR1 KGHSH, CDR2 LQKENI. CDR3 length: 16 amino acids. Trimming shortened V by 3 bases and J by 8 bases, and 22 bases separated the two germline ends. CDR3 protein: CASSPGGTGRFGGYTF. Written as DNA, the CDR3 is TGTGCCAGCTCACCTGGAGGGACGGGCCGATTTGGGGGCTACACCTTC.

The chain is built from TRBV9 and TRBJ2-2, with D possibly matching TRBD2 (5 bases). CDR1 is SGDLS, CDR2 YYNGEE, per germline. Trimming pared 4 bases from V and 6 bases from J, leaving 19 bases between. The CDR3 has 16 amino acids. CDR3: CASSRGRNGWAGELFF. The CDR3 DNA reads as TGTGCCAGCAGCAGAGGGAGAAATGGTTGGGCCGGGGAGCTGTTTTTT. The variable domain in full, with the rest retrieved from reference TRBV9 and TRBJ2-2, is DSGVTQTPKHLITATGQRVTLRCSPRSGDLSVYWYQQSLDQGLQFLIQYYNGEERAKGNILERFSAQQFPDLHSELNLSSLELGDSALYFCASSRGRNGWAGELFFGEGSRLTVL.

DNA of the CDR3: TGTGCCAGTAGTATCTCACTGCTTAACTATGGCTACACCTTC. Translating it yields CASSISLLNYGYTF. The genes are TRBV19 and TRBJ1-2, with D hard to call. This CDR3 contains 14 residues. CDR1 is LNHDA, CDR2 SQIVND, per germline (reference sequence). V shed 3 bases and J shed 1 base, with 9 bases lying between them.

The count of this clone is one. The V and J genes are TRBV6-5 and TRBJ1-1; 9 nucleotides match TRBD1. The CDR3 covers 15 residues. Trimming at V came to 0 bases and at J to 6 bases, leaving 5 bases not matched to a gene. Germline V gene lookup returns CDR1 MNHEY and CDR2 SVGAGI. CDR3 region: CASSYSNRGRSEAFF. The CDR3 DNA reads TGTGCCAGCAGTTACTCGAACAGGGGGCGATCTGAAGCTTTCTTT.

This sequence joins TRBV4-1 and TRBJ2-3; D might be TRBD2 (7 bases). CDR3 size: 17 residues. V lost 0 bases and J lost 0, with 13 bases in between. The germline CDR1 and CDR2 sequences are MGHRA and YSYEKL. CDR3 nucleotides: TGCGCCAGCAGCCAAGATGGCGGGGGCGCCAGCACAGATACGCAGTATTTT. Translation gives CASSQDGGGASTDTQYF.

This chain connects TRBV18 to TRBJ1-1; TRBD1 matches 7 bases. Losses at the gene ends were 8 bases for V and 1 base for J; bases not matched to a gene: 13. This CDR3 spans 16 amino acids. The germline gives CDR1 KGHSH, CDR2 LQKENI. CDR3 DNA: TGTGCCAGCCCGTCACAGGGGATGATGAAGAACACTGAAGCTTTCTTT. It specifies CASPSQGMMKNTEAFF.

CDR3: CSAGQGSYGYTF. The CDR3 bases are TGCAGCGCCGGACAGGGATCATATGGCTACACCTTC. This chain uses TRBV29-1 with TRBJ1-2; 8 bases fit TRBD1. The CDR3 extends over 12 amino acids. V dropped 7 bases and J dropped 5; count of bases not matched to a gene: 6. Germline loops: CDR1 SQVTM, CDR2 ANQGSEA.

This chain links TRBV14 with TRBJ1-1, with D tentatively TRBD1 (6 bases). The germline gives CDR1 SGHDN, CDR2 FVKESK. This CDR3 contains 13 residues. The V end was cut by 3 bases, the J end by 11 bases, with 16 bases between. CDR3 sequence (DNA): TGTGCCAGCAGCCAGACGCTTACAGGGTCGGCTTTCTTT. This codes for CASSQTLTGSAFF.

The chain combines TRBV19 with TRBJ1-5; D remains unclear. Germline-derived CDR1 and CDR2 are LNHDA and SQIVND (reference sequence). The V end was cut by 5 bases, the J end by 5 bases, with 7 bases between. CDR3 length equals 12 residues. The CDR3, as DNA: TGTGCCAGTAGTTACGGGGATCAGCCCCAGCATTTT. Translating gives CASSYGDQPQHF.

The V call is TRBV10-3, the J call TRBJ2-7; D is uncertain. V lost 0 bases to trimming and J lost 0 bases, with 12 bases between them. CDR1 and CDR2 from the germline V gene are ENHRY and SYGVKD. The CDR3 contains 16 residues. DNA of the CDR3: TGTGCCATCAGTGAGTCGGGTCGGAGAAGCTCCTACGAGCAGTACTTC. Its protein product is CAISESGRRSSYEQYF.

The chain is built from TRBV5-6 and TRBJ2-1, with 9 positions matching TRBD2. Germline CDR1 SGHDT, CDR2 YYEEEE. This CDR3 spans 15 amino acids. J lost 5 bases, V lost 4 bases, and 7 bases had no gene match. CDR3 DNA: TGTGCCAGCAGCCGCGGGGGGGCCTACCACAATGAGCAGTTCTTC. Protein sequence: CASSRGGAYHNEQFF.